This TCR beta chain was identified in a study of spatial heterogeneity in lung cancer. Overall study: In the raw reads, each unique TCR and UMI combination was present more than ten times on average.

Each CDR3 protein gets one entry after TCRdb re-called the 5' RACE reads with MiXCR. Of 20,000 to 25,000 distinct CDR3 sequences in the sample, approximately 4.3% were seen once. This sample's time point: sample taken at primary tumor resection. This clonotype was recorded at least ten times. What it binds is unknown. Between the trimmed V and J ends, which lost 5 bases and 6 bases, there was a span of 20 bases. The CDR3 length is 14 residues. Germline lookup yields CDR1 SQVTM and CDR2 ANQGSEA. Study outcomes and limitations: Mutation counts in tumors were tracked by counts of expanded intratumoral alpha and beta TCRs.

Material: lung tumor tissue, obtained at surgery. This chain connects TRBV29-1 to TRBJ2-7; either TRBD1 or TRBD2 may supply D (6 bases each). This clonotype was obtained from a male donor with early-stage non-small cell lung cancer. The CDR3 DNA reads as TGCAGCGTTCGAGGGGGGCCCTTTTTGGGCGAGCAGTACTTC. It is translated as CSVRGGPFLGEQYF.